These 25 T cell receptor beta chains originate from one sample sequenced in a study of long-term antiretroviral therapy in people with HIV. Version v3.0 of the immunoSEQ assay ran at survey level. The repertoire was sequenced with immunoSEQ multiplex PCR; TCRdb's copy has only in-frame clones and lacks some. The table includes tens of thousands of clones, about 90% detected once. Specimen: unsorted PBMCs, collected 2 years after starting antiretroviral therapy. These receptors were obtained from a man aged 50 to 59 with HIV.

This sequence joins TRBV18 and TRBJ1-6; no definite D call. V was trimmed by 3 bases and J by 0 bases, leaving 18 bases between them. CDR1 KGHSH and CDR2 LQKENI come from the germline V gene. The CDR3 spans 19 residues. In nucleotides, the CDR3 is TGTGCCAGCTCACCCCGGAGAGAACAAACCAGCTCCTATAATTCACCCCTCCACTTT. The encoded protein is CASSPRREQTSSYNSPLHF.

V and J are TRBV19 and TRBJ2-7; D might be TRBD2 (6 bases). Between the trimmed V and J ends, which lost 1 base and 6 bases, there was a span of 16 bases. This CDR3 has 15 residues. Per germline, CDR1 LNHDA and CDR2 SQIVND (reference sequence). This CDR3 reads CASSIGPWGGSEQYF. CDR3 nucleotide sequence: TGTGCCAGTAGTATAGGTCCCTGGGGAGGATCCGAGCAGTACTTC.

The V call is TRBV10-2, the J call TRBJ2-4; TRBD1 matches at 7 bases. J lost 1 base, V lost 0 bases, and 9 bases had no gene match. Germline CDR1 is WSHSY and CDR2 is SAAADI. The CDR3 is made up of 18 amino acids. CDR3 coding DNA: TGCGCCAGCAGTGAGTCGACAGGGCGGTCGTCGGCCAAAAACATTCAGTACTTC. This codes for CASSESTGRSSAKNIQYF.

This sequence joins TRBV9 and TRBJ2-1; 9 bases are a match to TRBD2. The CDR3 is 15 amino acids. CDR1 and CDR2 (germline): SGDLS, YYNGEE. The J segment lost 4 bases and the V segment lost 2 bases, leaving 4 bases of the junction unmatched. The CDR3 is CASSVSAGGYNEQFF. The CDR3 DNA follows: TGTGCCAGCAGCGTCTCGGCGGGAGGGTACAATGAGCAGTTCTTC.

The chain combines TRBV6-5 with TRBJ2-7; TRBD1 might be the D (6 bases). V was clipped by 6 bases and J by 3 bases, with 15 bases between them. The CDR3 runs to 14 residues. Germline-derived CDR1 and CDR2 are MNHEY and SVGAGI. In DNA, the CDR3 is TGTGCCAGCAGCCCCGACAGGACCCTCTACGAGCAGTACTTC. Its protein is CASSPDRTLYEQYF.

V usage is TRBV6-5 and J usage is TRBJ2-2; D unclear. The ends were cut back, 0 bases at V and 7 bases at J, with 6 bases in the middle. In germline, CDR1 is MNHEY, CDR2 SVGAGI. The CDR3 is made up of 13 amino acids. CDR3 loop: CASSYSINGELFF. CDR3 DNA: TGTGCCAGCAGTTACTCGATTAACGGGGAGCTGTTTTTT.

The chain combines TRBV7-9 with TRBJ1-2; D is uncertain. The length of the CDR3 is 12 residues. From germline, CDR1 is SEHNR and CDR2 FQNEAQ (reference sequence). Between the trimmed V and J ends, which lost 1 base and 4 bases, there was a span of 4 bases. CDR3 DNA sequence: TGTGCCAGCAGCTTAGTAGGCTATGGCTACACCTTC. Translated: CASSLVGYGYTF.

The V gene is TRBV5-1, the J gene TRBJ2-7, with D maybe TRBD2 (6 bases). With 4 bases removed from V and 2 bases from J, the gap between germline ends came to 10 bases. Germline V CDR1 and CDR2: SGHRS, YFSETQ. The CDR3 runs to 13 residues. The CDR3 protein is CASSGGTTYEQYF. CDR3 DNA: TGCGCCAGCAGCGGCGGGACCACCTACGAGCAGTACTTC.

This chain uses TRBV28 with TRBJ2-7, with a possible D match to TRBD2 (6 bases). V dropped 6 bases and J dropped 5 bases, with 14 bases sitting between them. The CDR3 extends over 13 amino acids. Germline assignment: CDR1 MDHEN and CDR2 SYDVKM. The CDR3 spells CASRVGSRDEQYF. CDR3 in DNA: TGTGCCAGCAGGGTCGGGAGTCGCGACGAGCAGTACTTC.

The chain combines TRBV9 with TRBJ2-3, with TRBD2 matching 10 bases. This CDR3 comprises 16 residues. Germline loops: CDR1 SGDLS, CDR2 YYNGEE. The V and J ends lost 1 base and 1 base, in that order; junction bases with no gene match: 3. CDR3 region: CASSVTGTSGTDTQYF. DNA of the CDR3: TGTGCCAGCAGCGTAACCGGGACTAGCGGCACAGATACGCAGTATTTT.

The chain has TRBV30 and TRBJ1-3, with 9 bases aligning to TRBD1. This CDR3 contains 13 residues. With 4 bases clipped from V and 4 bases from J, the junction kept 2 bases outside the gene matches. The germline V gene has CDR1 GTSNPN and CDR2 SVGIG (reference sequence). This chain's CDR3 is CAWNRGRGNTIYF. The CDR3, as DNA: TGTGCCTGGAACAGGGGGCGAGGAAACACCATATATTTT.

This chain links TRBV9 with TRBJ1-3; D gene unclear. The germline CDR1 and CDR2 sequences are SGDLS and YYNGEE. The germline V and J ends were trimmed by 4 bases and 0 bases, with 11 bases remaining between them. The CDR3 runs to 15 residues. CDR3: CASSPFGSSGNTIYF. CDR3 coding DNA: TGTGCCAGCAGCCCTTTTGGCAGCTCTGGAAACACCATATATTTT.

The genes are TRBV10-3 and TRBJ2-7, with D perhaps assigned TRBD1 or TRBD2 (5 bases each). CDR3 length: 13 amino acids. V lost 2 bases and J 3 bases, leaving 8 bases between the germline ends. CDR1 ENHRY and CDR2 SYGVKD come from the germline V gene. Here the CDR3 reads CAISELGVYEQYF. CDR3 sequence (DNA): TGTGCCATCAGTGAGCTGGGGGTCTACGAGCAGTACTTC.

The chain employs TRBV15 and TRBJ2-5, with TRBD2 matching 7 bases. This CDR3 region has 14 residues. V lost 5 bases and J lost 0; bases outside the gene matches: 3. Per germline, CDR1 LNHNV and CDR2 YYDKDF (reference sequence). This CDR3 reads CATSPLADQETQYF. For the CDR3, the DNA is TGTGCCACCAGCCCCCTAGCGGACCAAGAGACCCAGTACTTC. The full variable domain, with the rest looked up from reference TRBV15 and TRBJ2-5, is DAMVIQNPRYQVTQFGKPVTLSCSQTLNHNVMYWYQQKSSQAPKLLFHYYDKDFNNEADTPDNFQSRRPNTSFCFLDIRSPGLGDTAMYLCATSPLADQETQYFGPGTRLLVL.

This chain connects TRBV6-1 to TRBJ2-5, with TRBD1 identical over 7 bases. In germline, CDR1 is MNHNS, CDR2 SASEGT. The CDR3 runs 13 residues. V was pared by 8 bases and J by 6 bases, with 9 bases of the junction left unmatched. The CDR3, as DNA: TGTGCCAGCGCGACAGGGCTGATGAAGACCCAGTACTTC. It encodes CASATGLMKTQYF.

The chain has TRBV5-6 and TRBJ1-1; 8 nucleotides agree with TRBD1. The junction had 2 bases not matched to a gene; V was cut back by 4 bases and J by 3 bases. Germline V gives CDR1 SGHDT, CDR2 YYEEEE. The length of the CDR3 is 13 residues. CDR3 sequence (DNA): TGTGCCAGCAGCCCGACAGGGGACACTGAAGCTTTCTTT. Translation gives CASSPTGDTEAFF.

The J gene is TRBJ2-1, the V gene TRBV12-5, with TRBD2 identical over 10 bases. The CDR3 consists of 14 residues. The junction had 7 bases not matched to a gene; V was cut back by 7 bases and J by 7 bases. Germline values: CDR1 LGHNT, CDR2 FRNRAP. CDR3 amino acids: CASALSGRRNEQFF. DNA of the CDR3: TGTGCTAGTGCCCTTAGCGGGAGGAGGAATGAGCAGTTCTTC.

This clone was seen just once. This rearrangement joins TRBV2 to TRBJ2-7, with unresolved D. CDR1 and CDR2 from the germline V gene are SNHLY and FYNNEI. Deletions cut 2 bases from V and 4 bases from J, with 15 bases between. There are 15 residues in the CDR3. The chain's CDR3 is CASSESPQRAYEQYF. The CDR3 DNA follows: TGTGCCAGCAGTGAAAGCCCACAGAGAGCTTACGAGCAGTACTTC.

CDR3 coding DNA: TGTGCCAGTAGTATTAATCGGGACGGAGTCTATGGCTACACCTTC. This sequence encodes CASSINRDGVYGYTF. J is TRBJ1-2 and V is TRBV19; perhaps TRBD1 as D (5 bases). The germline V gene encodes CDR1 LNHDA and CDR2 SQIVND (reference sequence). V was shortened by 3 bases and J by 4 bases, with 15 bases between the two germline ends. This CDR3 is built from 15 residues.

The V and J genes are TRBV5-6 and TRBJ2-7; TRBD1 aligns across 8 bases. CDR3 length equals 12 residues. With V trimmed by 5 bases and J by 5 bases, 3 bases remained unmatched. Germline V gene data show CDR1 as SGHDT and CDR2 as YYEEEE. Here the CDR3 DNA reads TGTGCCAGCAGTCGGACAGGGAACGAGCAGTACTTC. The encoded protein is CASSRTGNEQYF.

The chain uses TRBV11-2 and TRBJ2-7; TRBD1 matches 8 bases. Germline V lookup: CDR1 SGHAT, CDR2 FQNNGV. With 1 base clipped from V and 2 bases from J, the junction kept 1 base outside the gene matches. This CDR3 has 14 amino acids. In DNA form, the CDR3 reads TGTGCCAGCAGCTTAGGACAGGGGACCTACGAGCAGTACTTC. As protein: CASSLGQGTYEQYF.

The V and J genes are TRBV28 and TRBJ1-5, with 9 positions matching TRBD1. V gave up 5 bases and J gave up 4 bases; unmatched junction bases: 6. Germline V CDR1 and CDR2: MDHEN, SYDVKM. The CDR3 has 15 amino acids. The DNA of the CDR3 is TGTGCCAGCAGTCCTCCGGGACAGGGAAATCAGCCCCAGCATTTT. As protein: CASSPPGQGNQPQHF.

The chain joins TRBV27 to TRBJ2-5; possible D gene TRBD1, 7 bases. Germline assignment: CDR1 MNHEY and CDR2 SMNVEV (reference sequence). The length of the CDR3 is 13 residues. V was shortened by 2 bases and J by 4 bases, with 8 bases between the two germline ends. This chain's CDR3 is CASSLQGGETQYF. The CDR3 coding sequence is TGTGCCAGCAGTTTACAGGGGGGAGAGACCCAGTACTTC.

This chain joins TRBV10-3 and TRBJ2-7; maybe TRBD2 (7 bases). CDR3 length equals 15 residues. CDR1 and CDR2 (germline): ENHRY, SYGVKD. Trimming took off 6 bases at V and 0 bases at J, with 15 bases between the two ends. The CDR3 nucleotides read TGTGCCATCAGAGAAGGAGGGGGGGACTCCTACGAGCAGTACTTC. Translated, it gives CAIREGGGDSYEQYF.

V usage is TRBV5-1 and J usage is TRBJ2-7; D remains ambiguous. Trimming removed 0 bases at V and 4 bases at J, with 11 bases between. The CDR3 loop spans 14 amino acids. Germline CDR1 reads SGHRS; CDR2 reads YFSETQ. In DNA form, the CDR3 reads TGCGCCAGCAGCTTGGACCGTTTAGGGTACGAGCAGTACTTC. Translating gives CASSLDRLGYEQYF. Based on the CDR3 plus reference TRBV5-1 and TRBJ2-7, the full variable domain is KAGVTQTPRYLIKTRGQQVTLSCSPISGHRSVSWYQQTPGQGLQFLFEYFSETQRNKGNFPGRFSGRQFSNSRSEMNVSTLELGDSALYLCASSLDRLGYEQYFGPGTRLTVT.